Following are 4 T cell receptor beta chains from one sample sequenced in a study of blood T cells in healthy people across ages. With a J-beta primer mix and a sample-barcoded 5' primer, a second PCR ran roughly 7 to 11 cycles. TCRdb passed the 5' RACE reads through MiXCR, listing each CDR3 protein once. This sample yields some 320,000 distinct CDR3 sequences, of which around 30% are seen a single time; approximately 28% belongs to the top ten. What was sequenced was blood. These receptors were collected from a woman in her sixties or seventies in good health.

This sequence joins TRBV7-2 and TRBJ2-5; 8 bases map to TRBD2. TRBJ2-7 explains the end of the DNA better; the J call may be wrong. Germline values: CDR1 SGHTA, CDR2 FQGNSA. The CDR3 sequence is 18 residues long. The CDR3 spells CASSRANSGGQRTYEQYF. CDR3 nucleotides: TGTGCCAGCAGCCGTGCGAATTCGGGGGGGCAAAGGACCTACGAGCAGTACTTC.

This clonotype turned up a few times. The chain recombines TRBV14 with TRBJ1-1; no reliable D call. The CDR3 has 15 amino acids. Trimming left V 2 bases short and J 0 bases short, with 10 bases between. CDR1 and CDR2 (germline): SGHDN, FVKESK. CDR3 amino acids: CASSQNYGLNTEAFF. The CDR3 bases are TGTGCCAGCAGCCAAAATTACGGGTTGAACACTGAAGCTTTCTTT.

This clonotype was found many times. The gene calls are TRBV29-1 and TRBJ2-7; 11 nucleotides align to TRBD1. The germline V gene encodes CDR1 SQVTM and CDR2 ANQGSEA. Trimming cost V 5 bases and J 6 bases; bases outside gene matches: 6. CDR3 size: 13 residues. CDR3 coding DNA: TGCAGCGTTTTTCTAGGACAGGGGGCCGAGCAGTACTTC. This codes for CSVFLGQGAEQYF.

This clonotype turned up a few times. The chain combines TRBV28 with TRBJ2-7, with 12 positions matching TRBD2. The V gene end was trimmed by 3 bases and the J gene end by 6 bases; junction bases not matched to a gene: 12. CDR1 MDHEN and CDR2 SYDVKM come from the germline V gene. CDR3 length equals 17 residues. CDR3 residues: CASSLESLAGGPREQYF. In DNA form, the CDR3 reads TGTGCCAGCAGTTTGGAGTCTCTAGCGGGAGGGCCTCGCGAGCAGTACTTC. The full variable domain, completed using reference TRBV28 and TRBJ2-7, is DVKVTQSSRYLVKRTGEKVFLECVQDMDHENMFWYRQDPGLGLRLIYFSYDVKMKEKGDIPEGYSVSREKKERFSLILESASTNQTSMYLCASSLESLAGGPREQYFGPGTRLTVT.